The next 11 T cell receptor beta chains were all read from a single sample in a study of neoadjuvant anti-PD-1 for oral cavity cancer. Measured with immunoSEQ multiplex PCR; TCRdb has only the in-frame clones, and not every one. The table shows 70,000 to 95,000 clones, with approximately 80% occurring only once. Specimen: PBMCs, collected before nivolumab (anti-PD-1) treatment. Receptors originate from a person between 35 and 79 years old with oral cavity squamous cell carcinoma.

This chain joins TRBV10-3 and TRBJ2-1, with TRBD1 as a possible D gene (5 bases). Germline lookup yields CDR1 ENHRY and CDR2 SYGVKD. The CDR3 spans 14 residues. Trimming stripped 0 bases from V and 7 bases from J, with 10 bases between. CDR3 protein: CAISESPSGNEQFF. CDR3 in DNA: TGTGCCATCAGTGAGTCGCCCTCAGGGAATGAGCAGTTCTTC.

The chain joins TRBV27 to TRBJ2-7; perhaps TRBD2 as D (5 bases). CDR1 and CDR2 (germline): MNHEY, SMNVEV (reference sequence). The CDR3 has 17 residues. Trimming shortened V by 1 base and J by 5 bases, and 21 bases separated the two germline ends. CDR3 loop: CASSLLGRYEGINEQYF. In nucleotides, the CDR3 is TGTGCCAGCAGTTTATTAGGTCGGTATGAGGGCATTAACGAGCAGTACTTC.

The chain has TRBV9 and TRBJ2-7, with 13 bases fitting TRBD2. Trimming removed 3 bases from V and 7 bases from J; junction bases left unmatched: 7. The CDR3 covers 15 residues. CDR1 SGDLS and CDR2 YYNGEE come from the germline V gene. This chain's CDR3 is CASSEGLAGPMEQYF. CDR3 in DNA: TGTGCCAGCAGCGAGGGACTAGCGGGGCCTATGGAGCAGTACTTC.

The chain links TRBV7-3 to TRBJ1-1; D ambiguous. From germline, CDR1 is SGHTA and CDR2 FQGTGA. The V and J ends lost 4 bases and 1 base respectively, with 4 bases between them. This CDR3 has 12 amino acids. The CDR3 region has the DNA TGTGCCAGCAGCTCGGAGAACACTGAAGCTTTCTTT. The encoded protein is CASSSENTEAFF.

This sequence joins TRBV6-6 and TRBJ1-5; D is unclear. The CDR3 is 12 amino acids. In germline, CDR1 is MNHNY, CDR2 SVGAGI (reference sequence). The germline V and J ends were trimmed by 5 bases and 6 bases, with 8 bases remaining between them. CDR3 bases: TGTGCCAGCAGTGACCCAGCTCAGCCCCAGCATTTT. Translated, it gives CASSDPAQPQHF.

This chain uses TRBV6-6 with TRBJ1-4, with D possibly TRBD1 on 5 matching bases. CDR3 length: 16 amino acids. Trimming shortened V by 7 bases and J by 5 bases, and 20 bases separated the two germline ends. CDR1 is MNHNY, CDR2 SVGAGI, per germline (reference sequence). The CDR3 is CASTLLGQGSNEKLFF. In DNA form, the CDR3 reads TGTGCCAGCACCCTACTCGGGCAGGGATCAAATGAAAAACTGTTTTTT.

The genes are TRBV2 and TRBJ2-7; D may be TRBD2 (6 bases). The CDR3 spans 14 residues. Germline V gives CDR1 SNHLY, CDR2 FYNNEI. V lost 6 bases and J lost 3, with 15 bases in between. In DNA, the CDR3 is TGTGCCAGCAGCCCGCAGGTGGGACTCTACGAGCAGTACTTC. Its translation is CASSPQVGLYEQYF.

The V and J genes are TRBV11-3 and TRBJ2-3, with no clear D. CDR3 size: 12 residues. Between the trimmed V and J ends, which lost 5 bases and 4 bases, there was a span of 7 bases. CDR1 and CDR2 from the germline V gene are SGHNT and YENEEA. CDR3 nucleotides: TGTGCCAGCAGCCTCCAGCCAGATACGCAGTATTTT. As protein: CASSLQPDTQYF.

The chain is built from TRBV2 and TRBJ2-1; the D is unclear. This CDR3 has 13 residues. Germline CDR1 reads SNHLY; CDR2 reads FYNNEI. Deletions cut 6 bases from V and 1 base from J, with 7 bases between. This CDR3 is CASSFGSYNEQFF. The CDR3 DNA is TGTGCCAGCAGCTTTGGTTCCTACAATGAGCAGTTCTTC.

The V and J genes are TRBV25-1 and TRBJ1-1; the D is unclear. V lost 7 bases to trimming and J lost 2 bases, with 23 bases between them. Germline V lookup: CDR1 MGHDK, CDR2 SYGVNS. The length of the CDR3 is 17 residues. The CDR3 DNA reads TGTGCCAGCATTCGACTTTTATCAGACCCCCCAAACACTGAAGCTTTCTTT. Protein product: CASIRLLSDPPNTEAFF.

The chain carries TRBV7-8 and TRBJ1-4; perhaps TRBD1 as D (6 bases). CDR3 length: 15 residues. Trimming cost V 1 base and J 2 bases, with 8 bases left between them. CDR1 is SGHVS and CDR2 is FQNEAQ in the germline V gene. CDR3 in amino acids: CASSLGTGTNEKLFF. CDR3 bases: TGTGCCAGCAGCTTAGGTACAGGGACTAATGAAAAACTGTTTTTT.